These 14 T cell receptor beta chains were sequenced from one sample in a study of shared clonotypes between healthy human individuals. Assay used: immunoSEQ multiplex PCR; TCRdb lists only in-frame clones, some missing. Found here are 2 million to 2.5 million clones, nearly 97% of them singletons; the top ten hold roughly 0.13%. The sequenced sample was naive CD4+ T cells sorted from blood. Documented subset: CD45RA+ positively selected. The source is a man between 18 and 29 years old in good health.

The CDR3, as DNA: TGTGCCAGCACCCAGCTGGGAGCAGAGACCCAGTACTTC. Its protein product is CASTQLGAETQYF. This chain uses TRBV6-5 with TRBJ2-5, with D possibly matching TRBD2 (5 bases). The CDR3 is 13 amino acids. V lost 7 bases to trimming and J lost 4 bases, with 13 bases between them. Per the germline V gene, CDR1 is MNHEY and CDR2 is SVGAGI.

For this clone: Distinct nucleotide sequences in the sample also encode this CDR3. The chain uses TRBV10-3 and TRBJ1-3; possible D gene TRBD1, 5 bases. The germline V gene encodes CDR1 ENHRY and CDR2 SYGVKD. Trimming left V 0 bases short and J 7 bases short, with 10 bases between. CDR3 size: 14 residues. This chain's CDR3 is CAISESSGRNTIYF. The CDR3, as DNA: TGTGCCATCAGTGAGTCGTCAGGGAGGAACACCATATATTTT.

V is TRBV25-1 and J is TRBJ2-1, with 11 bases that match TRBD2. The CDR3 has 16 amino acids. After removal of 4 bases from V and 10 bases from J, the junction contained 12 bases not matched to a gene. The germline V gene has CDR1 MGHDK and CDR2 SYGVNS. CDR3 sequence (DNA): TGTGCCAGCAGTGCCCAGACTAGCGGGATATCGCGGGAGCAGTTCTTC. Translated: CASSAQTSGISREQFF.

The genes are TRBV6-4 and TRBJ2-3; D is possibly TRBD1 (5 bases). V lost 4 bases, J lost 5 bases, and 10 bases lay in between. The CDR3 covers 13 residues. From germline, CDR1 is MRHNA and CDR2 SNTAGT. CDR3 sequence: CASSVAGKDTQYF. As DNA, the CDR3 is TGTGCCAGCAGTGTGGCAGGGAAAGATACGCAGTATTTT.

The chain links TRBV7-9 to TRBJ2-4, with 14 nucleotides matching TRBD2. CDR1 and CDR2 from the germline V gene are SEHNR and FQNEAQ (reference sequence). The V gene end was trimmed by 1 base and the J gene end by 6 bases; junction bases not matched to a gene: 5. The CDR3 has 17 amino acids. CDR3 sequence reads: CASSLDGTSGGGNIQYF. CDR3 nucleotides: TGTGCCAGCAGCTTAGACGGGACTAGCGGGGGAGGAAACATTCAGTACTTC.

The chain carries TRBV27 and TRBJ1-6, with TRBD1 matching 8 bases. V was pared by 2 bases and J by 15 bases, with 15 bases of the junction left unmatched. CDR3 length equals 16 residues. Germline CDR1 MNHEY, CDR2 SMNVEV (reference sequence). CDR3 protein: CASSLGQPTGVSLLHF. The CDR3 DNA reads TGTGCCAGCAGTTTAGGTCAGCCGACAGGGGTGAGTCTCCTCCACTTT.

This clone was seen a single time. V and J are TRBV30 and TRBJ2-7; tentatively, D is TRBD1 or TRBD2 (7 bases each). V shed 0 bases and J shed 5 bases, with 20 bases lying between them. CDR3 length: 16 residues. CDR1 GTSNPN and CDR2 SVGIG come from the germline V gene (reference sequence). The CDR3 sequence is CAWSVLLDRTRNEQYF. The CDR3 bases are TGTGCCTGGAGTGTACTATTGGACAGGACTAGAAACGAGCAGTACTTC.

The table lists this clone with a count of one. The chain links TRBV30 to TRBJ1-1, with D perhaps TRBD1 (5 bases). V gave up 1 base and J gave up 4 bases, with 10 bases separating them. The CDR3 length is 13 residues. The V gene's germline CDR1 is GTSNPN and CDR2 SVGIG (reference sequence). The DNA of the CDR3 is TGTGCCTGGAGTGGGGGCTTTACCACTGAAGCTTTCTTT. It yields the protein CAWSGGFTTEAFF.

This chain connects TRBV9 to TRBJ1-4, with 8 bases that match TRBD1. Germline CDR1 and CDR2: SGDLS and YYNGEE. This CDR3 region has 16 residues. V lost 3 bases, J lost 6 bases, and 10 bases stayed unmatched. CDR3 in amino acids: CASSGNPGTGYEKLFF. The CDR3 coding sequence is TGTGCCAGCAGCGGTAATCCCGGGACAGGTTATGAAAAACTGTTTTTT.

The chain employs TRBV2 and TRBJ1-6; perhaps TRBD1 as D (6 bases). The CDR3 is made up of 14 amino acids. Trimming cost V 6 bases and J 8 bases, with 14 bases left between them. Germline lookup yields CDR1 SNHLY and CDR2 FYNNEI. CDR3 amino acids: CASSRQAADSPLHF. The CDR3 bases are TGTGCCAGCAGCCGACAGGCGGCGGATTCACCCCTCCACTTT.

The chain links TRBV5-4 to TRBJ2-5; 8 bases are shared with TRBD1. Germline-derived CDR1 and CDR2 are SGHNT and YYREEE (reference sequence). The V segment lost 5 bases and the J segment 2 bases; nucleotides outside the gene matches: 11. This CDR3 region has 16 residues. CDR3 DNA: TGTGCCAGCAGACCTTCTCAGGGGGCGAGGCAAGAGACCCAGTACTTC. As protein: CASRPSQGARQETQYF.

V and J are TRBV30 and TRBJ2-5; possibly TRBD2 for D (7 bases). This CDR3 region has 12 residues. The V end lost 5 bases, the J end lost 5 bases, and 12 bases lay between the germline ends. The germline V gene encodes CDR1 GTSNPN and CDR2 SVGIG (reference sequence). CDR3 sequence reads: CAWRGDMETQYF. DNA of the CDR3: TGTGCCTGGCGGGGGGACATGGAGACCCAGTACTTC.

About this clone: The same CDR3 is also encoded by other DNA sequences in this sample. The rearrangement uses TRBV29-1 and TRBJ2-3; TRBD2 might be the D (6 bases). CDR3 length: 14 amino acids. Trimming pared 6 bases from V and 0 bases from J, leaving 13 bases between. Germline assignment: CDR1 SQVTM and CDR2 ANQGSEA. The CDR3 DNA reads TGCAGCGTGGAGGGACGGCTCAGCACAGATACGCAGTATTTT. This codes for CSVEGRLSTDTQYF.

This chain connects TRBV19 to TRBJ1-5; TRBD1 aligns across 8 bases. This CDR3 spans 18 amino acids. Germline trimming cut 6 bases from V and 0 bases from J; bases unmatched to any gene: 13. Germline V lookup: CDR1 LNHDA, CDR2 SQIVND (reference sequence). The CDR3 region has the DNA TGTGCCAGTAGGGGGGGGACAGGTGCCCCTTATAGCAATCAGCCCCAGCATTTT. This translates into CASRGGTGAPYSNQPQHF. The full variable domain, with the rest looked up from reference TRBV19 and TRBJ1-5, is DGGITQSPKYLFRKEGQNVTLSCEQNLNHDAMYWYRQDPGQGLRLIYYSQIVNDFQKGDIAEGYSVSREKKESFPLTVTSAQKNPTAFYLCASRGGTGAPYSNQPQHFGDGTRLSIL.